This TCR beta chain was found in a study of human thymus T cells. General study results and limits: Thymic as well as blood repertoires seemed to favor certain V and J genes unevenly. Thymic TCR repertoires of unrelated people reportedly overlapped highly.

In corrective heart surgery, resections were taken, and these provided the thymus tissue. Donors were healthy Finnish infants having corrective surgery for congenital heart defects. Germline CDR1 reads SQVTM; CDR2 reads ANQGSEA. The V and J ends lost 5 bases and 5 bases respectively, with 10 bases between them. This CDR3 has 12 residues. Assay used: immunoSEQ multiplex PCR; TCRdb lists only in-frame clones, some missing. The profile shows some 80,000 clones, roughly 97% of them singletons. A word on this clone: Its antigen is not identified.

V and J are TRBV29-1 and TRBJ2-1; D call uncertain. This sequence originates from a boy under two years old with a congenital heart defect but otherwise immunologically healthy. Sequencing used thymus tissue. Here the CDR3 DNA reads TGCAGCGTTTGGACCCTCGACAATGAGCAGTTCTTC. Protein: CSVWTLDNEQFF.